The T cell receptor (beta chain) described here comes from a study of prognosis after radiotherapy for stage I lung cancer. For the study at large: Enrolled patients (roughly 13 men, roughly six women) had a median age of about 72 years and an age range of roughly 50 to 85 years. Delivery of radiotherapy was by SBRT in 3 to 5 fractions at a biologically effective dose of at least 100 Gy. None of the patients had concurrent treatment alongside stereotactic body radiotherapy.

TCR beta CDR3 amplification from genomic DNA was performed by two-round multiplex PCR. With primers specific to each TRBV and TRBJ gene, the first-round PCR was performed. TCRdb ran MiXCR on the multiplex PCR reads and lists one entry per CDR3 protein. The profile shows about 34,000 distinct CDR3 sequences, about 31% of them singletons. The germline V and J ends were trimmed by 1 base and 4 bases, with 12 bases remaining between them. Germline CDR1 and CDR2: SGHTA and FQGTGA. This CDR3 comprises 15 residues. This clonotype has at least ten counts. Its antigen is undetermined. Study results and caveats: There were reportedly differences in TRBV and TRBJ gene usage between patients with and without metastases.

The chain carries TRBV7-3 and TRBJ2-3; the D gene could be TRBD1 or TRBD2 (5 bases each). The source is a donor older than 45 with non-small cell lung cancer. The source was PBMCs, collected before or after stereotactic body radiation therapy (not recorded which). CDR3 residues: CASSLNAGSPDTQYF. The CDR3 nucleotides read TGTGCCAGCAGCTTAAATGCAGGGAGCCCAGATACGCAGTATTTT.